A single sample is the source of the 22 T cell receptor beta chains below, sequenced in a study of glioma-infiltrating T cells. Using RNA template, CDR3s of TCR alpha and beta were amplified with iRepertoire arm-PCR. Each CDR3 protein is one row after TCRdb ran MiXCR on the multiplex PCR reads. The table has approximately 120,000 distinct CDR3 sequences, less than 30% seen once; the top ten hold around 30%. Input material: glioma tissue, nonneoplastic brain tissue, or PBMCs (not recorded which). These TCRs come from a human donor with low-grade glioma or glioblastoma, undergoing nonglioma brain surgery, or in good health (not recorded which).

The CDR3 DNA follows: TGCAGCGTCCCCCCAGGGGTAATTACGCAGGGCTACACCTTC. It translates to CSVPPGVITQGYTF. The rearrangement joins TRBV29-1 to TRBJ1-2, with D perhaps matching TRBD1 (6 bases). Trimming removed 6 bases from V and 8 bases from J, with 22 bases in between. Per germline, CDR1 SQVTM and CDR2 ANQGSEA. There are 14 residues in the CDR3.

The J gene is TRBJ1-3, the V gene TRBV11-3, with unresolved D. V lost 5 bases to trimming and J lost 4 bases, with 15 bases between them. Germline V gives CDR1 SGHNT, CDR2 YENEEA. This CDR3 region has 15 residues. The CDR3 reads CASSLTSGYGNTIYF. The DNA for the CDR3 is TGTGCCAGCAGCCTGACGTCGGGGTACGGAAACACCATATATTTT.

This clonotype was seen at least ten times. V and J are TRBV7-9 and TRBJ2-4; TRBD2 might be the D (5 bases). Trimming pared 2 bases from V and 8 bases from J, leaving 13 bases between. CDR1 is SEHNR and CDR2 is FQNEAQ in the germline V gene (reference sequence). The CDR3 loop spans 14 amino acids. The CDR3 DNA reads TGTGCCAGCAGCTTACGGACCTGGCGGGACATTCAGTACTTC. Its protein product is CASSLRTWRDIQYF.

This clonotype has at least ten counts. V usage is TRBV20-1 and J usage is TRBJ2-1, with 10 bases that match TRBD2. Trimming at V came to 0 bases and at J to 4 bases, leaving 3 bases not matched to a gene. The CDR3 has 15 residues. Looked up from germline, CDR1 is DFQATT and CDR2 is SNEGSKA (reference sequence). The DNA of the CDR3 is TGCAGTGCTAGAGACATAGCGGGGGGATACAATGAGCAGTTCTTC. This gives the protein CSARDIAGGYNEQFF.

The V call is TRBV28, the J call TRBJ1-2; a possible D gene is TRBD1 (5 bases). Germline CDR1 MDHEN, CDR2 SYDVKM. The CDR3 has 16 residues. The ends were cut back, 5 bases at V and 4 bases at J, with 20 bases in the middle. This CDR3 reads CASSVYCGQATYGYTF. Here the CDR3 DNA reads TGTGCCAGCAGTGTTTATTGTGGACAAGCTACCTATGGCTACACCTTC.

This clonotype has at least ten counts. The chain joins TRBV2 to TRBJ2-1; D is ambiguous. This CDR3 comprises 14 residues. V was trimmed by 6 bases and J by 1 base, leaving 10 bases between them. From germline, CDR1 is SNHLY and CDR2 FYNNEI. CDR3 residues: CASRVGGSYNEQFF. In DNA form, the CDR3 reads TGTGCCAGCAGAGTGGGCGGTTCCTACAATGAGCAGTTCTTC. Full variable domain (outside the CDR3, taken from reference TRBV2 and TRBJ2-1): EPEVTQTPSHQVTQMGQEVILRCVPISNHLYFYWYRQILGQKVEFLVSFYNNEISEKSEIFDDQFSVERPDGSNFTLKIRSTKLEDSAMYFCASRVGGSYNEQFFGPGTRLTVL.

This clonotype was detected only a few times. The genes are TRBV4-2 and TRBJ2-7; tentative D call: TRBD1 (6 bases). The CDR3 extends over 14 amino acids. Germline loops: CDR1 LGHNA, CDR2 YNFKEQ. The V end was cut by 5 bases, the J end by 4 bases, with 15 bases between. The CDR3 protein is CASSESGTLYEQYF. The DNA of the CDR3 is TGTGCCAGCAGCGAATCCGGGACACTTTACGAGCAGTACTTC.

The table lists this clonotype with many counts. CDR3 residues: CSARGGDTRTGELFF. CDR3 DNA sequence: TGCAGTGCTAGAGGTGGGGACACTAGAACCGGGGAGCTGTTTTTT. The chain is built from TRBV20-1 and TRBJ2-2; TRBD1 is a possible D gene (6 bases). Between the trimmed V and J ends, which lost 1 base and 5 bases, there was a span of 14 bases. The V gene's germline CDR1 is DFQATT and CDR2 SNEGSKA (reference sequence). CDR3 length equals 15 residues.

This clonotype was seen a few times. The chain couples TRBV9 to TRBJ1-2; TRBD1 aligns across 9 bases. This CDR3 has 16 amino acids. In germline, CDR1 is SGDLS, CDR2 YYNGEE. J lost 4 bases, V lost 4 bases, and 11 bases had no gene match. The CDR3 sequence is CASSPFQGQGFYGYTF. In nucleotides, the CDR3 is TGTGCCAGCAGCCCATTTCAGGGACAGGGTTTCTATGGCTACACCTTC.

As for this clonotype: A much larger clone sits a single nucleotide away, making a read error possible. This chain uses TRBV24-1 with TRBJ2-3; weak D call: TRBD2 (5 bases). CDR1 and CDR2 from the germline V gene are KGHDR and SFDVKD. This CDR3 region has 16 residues. The V end was cut by 2 bases, the J end by 3 bases, with 14 bases between. The DNA of the CDR3 is TGTGCCACCAGTGATTCGTGGAGAGGGAGTACAGATACGCAGTATTTT. Translating gives CATSDSWRGSTDTQYF.

This clonotype was counted ten times or more. This chain joins TRBV7-9 and TRBJ2-3, with 7 nucleotides matching TRBD1. The CDR3 runs 13 residues. Germline V CDR1 and CDR2: SEHNR, FQNEAQ (reference sequence). Trimming at V came to 8 bases and at J to 0 bases, leaving 2 bases not matched to a gene. The CDR3 DNA sequence: TGTGCCAGCGGACAGGCTAGCACAGATACGCAGTATTTT. Translation gives CASGQASTDTQYF.

The gene calls are TRBV7-2 and TRBJ1-2; 10 nucleotides line up with TRBD1. Germline loops: CDR1 SGHTA, CDR2 FQGNSA. The junction had 4 bases not matched to a gene; V was cut back by 5 bases and J by 4 bases. This CDR3 spans 14 amino acids. CDR3 loop: CASSDRGQRYGYTF. The DNA for the CDR3 is TGTGCCAGCAGCGACAGGGGGCAGCGCTATGGCTACACCTTC.

This clonotype was seen many times. The V call is TRBV29-1, the J call TRBJ2-5; D might be TRBD1 (5 bases). The CDR3 sequence is 12 residues long. Per germline, CDR1 SQVTM and CDR2 ANQGSEA. V was trimmed by 4 bases and J by 4 bases, leaving 10 bases between them. The DNA of the CDR3 is TGCAGCGTTGTTCAGGGAAGAGAGACCCAGTACTTC. Its translation: CSVVQGRETQYF.

This clonotype was detected many times. The chain has TRBV4-2 and TRBJ1-5; TRBD1 is a possible D gene (5 bases). The germline V gene encodes CDR1 LGHNA and CDR2 YNFKEQ. The CDR3 contains 15 residues. Deletions cut 3 bases from V and 1 base from J, with 10 bases between. CDR3 sequence (DNA): TGTGCCAGCAGCCAGGGGGTTAGCAGCAATCAGCCCCAGCATTTT. It specifies CASSQGVSSNQPQHF.

This clonotype has a count of ten or more. V usage is TRBV15 and J usage is TRBJ1-3, with 9 positions matching TRBD1. Germline loops: CDR1 LNHNV, CDR2 YYDKDF (reference sequence). This CDR3 has 15 amino acids. V lost 5 bases, J lost 2 bases, and 4 bases stayed unmatched. The CDR3 DNA follows: TGTGCCACCAGCTTCAACAGGGGGCCTGGAAACACCATATATTTT. Translated: CATSFNRGPGNTIYF.

Concerning this clonotype itself: The conserved phenylalanine or tryptophan is not found at the CDR3 terminus, so this likely reflects a read error. The chain links TRBV25-1 to TRBJ1-1; D remains unclear. CDR1 is MGHDK, CDR2 SYGVNS, per germline. This CDR3 has 12 residues. The CDR3 nucleotides are TGTGCCAGCAGTGAACGGAACACTGGAGCTTTCTAT. Translating gives CASSERNTGAFY.

On this clonotype: A read error may explain this, as a much larger clone is one base away. This rearrangement joins TRBV5-4 to TRBJ1-2; no clear D. This CDR3 has 13 amino acids. Germline CDR1 and CDR2: SGHNT and YYREEE (reference sequence). The V gene lost 3 bases and the J gene lost 4 bases, with 10 bases spanning the gap. The CDR3 loop is CASSSRVSYGYTF. CDR3 coding DNA: TGTGCCAGCAGCTCCCGGGTCTCCTATGGCTACACCTTC. Together with reference TRBV5-4 and TRBJ1-2, the CDR3 gives the full variable domain: ETGVTQSPTHLIKTRGQQVTLRCSSQSGHNTVSWYQQALGQGPQFIFQYYREEENGRGNFPPRFSGLQFPNYSSELNVNALELDDSALYLCASSSRVSYGYTFGSGTRLTVV.

With regard to this clonotype: This could be a read error, since a much larger clone is one nucleotide away. V gene TRBV4-3 combines with J gene TRBJ1-4; the D is unclear. The germline V gene has CDR1 LGHNA and CDR2 YSLEER. This CDR3 spans 13 amino acids. Here the CDR3 reads CASSQDYNEKLSF. CDR3 nucleotide sequence: TGCGCCAGCAGCCAGGATTATAATGAAAAACTGTCTTTT.

This clonotype was observed many times. The rearrangement links TRBV6-1 to TRBJ1-1; TRBD1 is a possible D gene (5 bases). This CDR3 region has 11 residues. The V end was cut by 6 bases, the J end by 3 bases, with 5 bases between. Germline V gives CDR1 MNHNS, CDR2 SASEGT. CDR3 in DNA: TGTGCCAGCAGCAGGGACACTGAAGCTTTCTTT. Protein sequence: CASSRDTEAFF.

For this clonotype: This may arise from a read error, as a much more abundant clone is one base away. The chain couples TRBV5-6 to TRBJ2-1; possible D gene TRBD1, 5 bases. Germline CDR1 and CDR2: SGHDT and YYEEEE. The CDR3 loop spans 11 amino acids. The chain's CDR3 is CAGSRQNGQFF. Written as DNA, the CDR3 is TGTGCCGGCAGCCGACAGAATGGGCAGTTCTTC.

This clonotype was found many times. The chain combines TRBV12-3 or TRBV12-4 with TRBJ1-1; D remains ambiguous. Between the trimmed V and J ends, which lost 1 base and 11 bases, there was a span of 8 bases. The CDR3 runs to 11 residues. The CDR3 loop reads CASSLGQDAFF. The CDR3 nucleotides are TGTGCCAGCAGTTTAGGGCAGGATGCTTTCTTT.

Points on this clonotype: One end of the junction does not line up with germline, which may come from a read error. V gene TRBV4-3 combines with J gene TRBJ2-1; D gene uncertain. CDR3 size: 14 residues. Germline V CDR1 and CDR2: LGHNA, YSLEER. The CDR3: CAGSQGPGNNEQFF. The CDR3 DNA follows: TGCGCCGGCAGCCAAGGCCCGGGTAACAATGAGCAGTTCTTC.